The next 15 T cell receptor beta chains were all read from a single sample in a study of T cell changes during pregnancy in multiple sclerosis. The repertoire was sequenced with immunoSEQ multiplex PCR; TCRdb's copy has only in-frame clones and lacks some. This repertoire shows about 50,000 clones, roughly 92% found once; its top ten account for 0.39%. Sequenced here: CD4+ T cells from peripheral blood mononuclear cells, sampled after pregnancy. The receptors originated from a female donor with multiple sclerosis, enrolled in a pregnancy study.

The chain recombines TRBV7-9 with TRBJ2-5; TRBD2 is a possible D gene (6 bases). Trimming took 4 bases from V and 2 from J, leaving 14 bases between them. From germline, CDR1 is SEHNR and CDR2 FQNEAQ (reference sequence). This CDR3 has 15 residues. This CDR3 reads CASSSGLILQETQYF. CDR3 bases: TGTGCCAGCAGCTCGGGACTTATATTACAAGAGACCCAGTACTTC.

The genes are TRBV19 and TRBJ2-1; 12 nucleotides line up with TRBD2. Germline-derived CDR1 and CDR2 are LNHDA and SQIVND (reference sequence). V lost 5 bases, J lost 3 bases, and 8 bases stayed unmatched. The CDR3 covers 17 residues. CDR3 nucleotide sequence: TGTGCCAGTAGTCCGCGGACTAGCGGGAAAAGCTACAATGAGCAGTTCTTC. Amino acids: CASSPRTSGKSYNEQFF. Complete variable domain (other parts from reference TRBV19 and TRBJ2-1): DGGITQSPKYLFRKEGQNVTLSCEQNLNHDAMYWYRQDPGQGLRLIYYSQIVNDFQKGDIAEGYSVSREKKESFPLTVTSAQKNPTAFYLCASSPRTSGKSYNEQFFGPGTRLTVL.

The J gene is TRBJ2-1, the V gene TRBV9; 10 nucleotides agree with TRBD2. Unmatched junction bases numbered 10, after V lost 4 bases and J lost 6 bases. The CDR3 loop spans 16 amino acids. In germline, CDR1 is SGDLS, CDR2 YYNGEE. CDR3 sequence: CASSPRGLAAFNEQFF. DNA for the CDR3: TGTGCCAGCAGCCCTCGAGGACTAGCGGCATTCAATGAGCAGTTCTTC.

The chain is built from TRBV5-4 and TRBJ1-1, with D maybe TRBD1 (6 bases). This CDR3 has 15 residues. Germline CDR1 and CDR2: SGHNT and YYREEE (reference sequence). The germline V and J ends were trimmed by 3 bases and 7 bases, with 19 bases remaining between them. The chain's CDR3 is CASSSEWGGDSEAFF. CDR3 nucleotides: TGTGCCAGCAGCTCTGAATGGGGGGGCGATAGTGAAGCTTTCTTT.

The chain couples TRBV28 to TRBJ1-1; possibly TRBD1 for D (5 bases). Germline V gene sequence: CDR1 MDHEN, CDR2 SYDVKM. Trimming stripped 3 bases from V and 4 bases from J, with 24 bases between. This CDR3 spans 18 amino acids. CDR3 nucleotide sequence: TGTGCCAGCAGTTTCCCAGGGCCCTTGATCATAGTGGGCACTGAAGCTTTCTTT. Amino acid sequence: CASSFPGPLIIVGTEAFF.

The genes are TRBV10-2 and TRBJ2-3, with D maybe TRBD2 (6 bases). The V end lost 4 bases, the J end lost 6 bases, and 11 bases lay between the germline ends. CDR1 is WSHSY and CDR2 is SAAADI in the germline V gene. The CDR3 loop spans 13 amino acids. As DNA, the CDR3 is TGCGCCAGCAGTGTAAGGACTAAGGATACGCAGTATTTT. It codes for CASSVRTKDTQYF.

This clone appeared a single time. This rearrangement joins TRBV11-3 to TRBJ2-7; possibly TRBD1 for D (5 bases). The V gene's germline CDR1 is SGHNT and CDR2 YENEEA. The V gene lost 5 bases and the J gene lost 4 bases, with 18 bases spanning the gap. The CDR3 consists of 15 residues. In nucleotides, the CDR3 is TGTGCCAGCAGCCTTAGACCCCGCCAGGGATACGAGCAGTACTTC. Translating it yields CASSLRPRQGYEQYF.

The V and J genes are TRBV11-2 and TRBJ1-1; the D is unclear. This CDR3 has 12 residues. CDR1 SGHAT and CDR2 FQNNGV come from the germline V gene. With 6 bases removed from V and 7 bases from J, the gap between germline ends came to 12 bases. CDR3 sequence (DNA): TGTGCCAGCAGTCCTCAAGGAGTTGAAGCTTTCTTT. This gives the protein CASSPQGVEAFF.

The gene calls are TRBV30 and TRBJ2-1; D uncertain. The V gene lost 2 bases and the J gene lost 9 bases, with 8 bases spanning the gap. CDR1 GTSNPN and CDR2 SVGIG come from the germline V gene (reference sequence). This CDR3 region has 11 residues. In DNA form, the CDR3 reads TGTGCCTGGAGTCGGGTAACTGAGCAGTTCTTC. Protein product: CAWSRVTEQFF.

The chain employs TRBV6-1 and TRBJ1-5, with D possibly matching TRBD1 (6 bases). Germline V lookup: CDR1 MNHNS, CDR2 SASEGT. The length of the CDR3 is 17 residues. The V and J ends lost 4 bases and 7 bases respectively, with 23 bases between them. CDR3 sequence (DNA): TGTGCCAGCAGTGCCACTACCTCGACAGGTTTGGGCCAGCCCCAGCATTTT. Residues: CASSATTSTGLGQPQHF.

This clone was recorded once. The gene calls are TRBV9 and TRBJ2-7, with 8 positions matching TRBD2. The CDR3 has 15 amino acids. Germline assignment: CDR1 SGDLS and CDR2 YYNGEE. V lost 4 bases, J lost 5 bases, and 11 bases stayed unmatched. The CDR3 DNA reads as TGTGCCAGCAGCTCCAAAGCGGGAGTACCCCACGAGCAGTACTTC. It translates to CASSSKAGVPHEQYF.

The rearrangement joins TRBV4-1 to TRBJ1-5; unclear D gene. The germline CDR1 and CDR2 sequences are MGHRA and YSYEKL. The V and J ends lost 1 base and 5 bases respectively, with 12 bases between them. The CDR3 has 15 residues. CDR3 sequence reads: CASSQGFGKHQPQHF. In DNA form, the CDR3 reads TGCGCCAGCAGCCAAGGTTTCGGGAAGCATCAGCCCCAGCATTTT.

The CDR3 nucleotides are TGTGCCTGGAGTGGGGCTAGCGGGAGGGAGGGTTTCTCCTACGAGCAGTACTTC. Translating gives CAWSGASGREGFSYEQYF. The chain has TRBV30 and TRBJ2-7, with 12 nucleotides matching TRBD2. Germline CDR1 GTSNPN, CDR2 SVGIG (reference sequence). There are 18 residues in the CDR3. Losses at the gene ends were 1 base for V and 0 bases for J; bases not matched to a gene: 10.

This chain joins TRBV7-2 and TRBJ1-3; D unclear. Germline V gives CDR1 SGHTA, CDR2 FQGNSA. V was shortened by 1 base and J by 4 bases, with 5 bases between the two germline ends. The length of the CDR3 is 13 residues. The CDR3 sequence: CASSLVHGNTIYF. In DNA form, the CDR3 reads TGTGCCAGCAGCTTAGTACACGGAAACACCATATATTTT.

This chain uses TRBV29-1 with TRBJ2-3, with D maybe TRBD2 (5 bases). The CDR3 consists of 13 residues. Deletions cut 4 bases from V and 6 bases from J, with 14 bases between. Germline-derived CDR1 and CDR2 are SQVTM and ANQGSEA. The CDR3 coding sequence is TGCAGCGTTGCGGCGTCGAAGCGGGATACGCAGTATTTT. Protein sequence: CSVAASKRDTQYF.